The next 31 T cell receptor beta chains were all read from a single sample in a study of blood T cell repertoires in COVID-19. Here immunoSEQ multiplex PCR was the method, and the copy in TCRdb shows in-frame clones only, minus some. The sample carries about 480,000 clones, roughly 90% recorded once. The sequencing sample was made of PBMCs or T cells enriched from blood (not recorded which). These TCRs come from a middle-aged woman who had recovered from COVID-19.

V is TRBV15 and J is TRBJ1-5; 8 bases line up with TRBD1. CDR1 and CDR2 (germline): LNHNV, YYDKDF (reference sequence). The junction had 1 base not matched to a gene; V was cut back by 2 bases and J by 4 bases. The CDR3 runs 14 residues. CDR3 loop: CATSRTGGNQPQHF. As DNA, the CDR3 is TGTGCCACCAGCAGAACAGGGGGGAATCAGCCCCAGCATTTT.

The chain uses TRBV7-9 and TRBJ2-1; D might be TRBD1 (6 bases). From germline, CDR1 is SEHNR and CDR2 FQNEAQ (reference sequence). Trimming took 3 bases from V and 3 from J, leaving 9 bases between them. The CDR3 covers 14 residues. The DNA for the CDR3 is TGTGCCAGCAGCTTTGGGACAAGCTACAATGAGCAGTTCTTC. Protein sequence: CASSFGTSYNEQFF.

The V and J genes are TRBV9 and TRBJ2-2, with 8 bases aligning to TRBD2. Germline V CDR1 and CDR2: SGDLS, YYNGEE. The ends lost 0 bases at V and 3 bases at J; junction bases unmatched: 7. The CDR3 spans 17 residues. CDR3 region: CASSVAGSGTDTGELFF. CDR3 nucleotides: TGTGCCAGCAGCGTAGCAGGTAGCGGGACCGACACCGGGGAGCTGTTTTTT.

The V gene is TRBV2, the J gene TRBJ1-1; D is possibly TRBD1 (6 bases). This CDR3 spans 13 amino acids. Trimming removed 6 bases from V and 4 bases from J, with 12 bases in between. Germline V gene data show CDR1 as SNHLY and CDR2 as FYNNEI. The CDR3 coding sequence is TGTGCCAGCAGCGACGAAGGGGGCACTGAAGCTTTCTTT. This encodes CASSDEGGTEAFF.

The genes are TRBV5-1 and TRBJ1-1, with D maybe TRBD1 (5 bases). The V gene's germline CDR1 is SGHRS and CDR2 YFSETQ. Trimming took off 5 bases at V and 5 bases at J, with 13 bases between the two ends. The CDR3 loop spans 13 amino acids. CDR3 nucleotides: TGCGCCAGCAGGCTGAAAGGGGATACTGAAGCTTTCTTT. Translating gives CASRLKGDTEAFF.

The gene calls are TRBV27 and TRBJ1-2, with TRBD1 identical over 8 bases. CDR3 length equals 15 residues. From germline, CDR1 is MNHEY and CDR2 SMNVEV (reference sequence). With V trimmed by 8 bases and J by 0 bases, 8 bases remained unmatched. The CDR3: CASSSGTGPNYGYTF. CDR3 in DNA: TGTGCCAGCTCCTCGGGGACAGGACCTAACTATGGCTACACCTTC.

The chain uses TRBV29-1 and TRBJ2-7; a weak D match, TRBD1 (5 bases). Germline lookup yields CDR1 SQVTM and CDR2 ANQGSEA. V gave up 6 bases and J gave up 2 bases, with 11 bases separating them. The CDR3 is 12 residues long. CDR3 amino acids: CSVARDTYEQYF. For the CDR3, the DNA is TGCAGCGTGGCCAGGGATACCTACGAGCAGTACTTC.

This chain links TRBV7-9 with TRBJ1-5, with a tentative D call TRBD1 (5 bases). Trimming shortened V by 2 bases and J by 5 bases, and 13 bases separated the two germline ends. In germline, CDR1 is SEHNR, CDR2 FQNEAQ (reference sequence). This CDR3 has 15 amino acids. This chain's CDR3 is CASSLWGDRDQPQHF. The DNA for the CDR3 is TGTGCCAGCAGCTTATGGGGGGACCGGGATCAGCCCCAGCATTTT.

The rearrangement uses TRBV28 and TRBJ1-5; perhaps TRBD1 as D (5 bases). The germline V and J ends were trimmed by 10 bases and 7 bases, with 20 bases remaining between them. Germline values: CDR1 MDHEN, CDR2 SYDVKM. This CDR3 has 14 residues. CDR3 in amino acids: CAIFSLGGNQPQHF. The CDR3 bases are TGTGCCATTTTCTCCCTGGGGGGGAACCAGCCCCAGCATTTT. Using reference TRBV28 and TRBJ1-5 for the parts outside the CDR3, the full variable domain is DVKVTQSSRYLVKRTGEKVFLECVQDMDHENMFWYRQDPGLGLRLIYFSYDVKMKEKGDIPEGYSVSREKKERFSLILESASTNQTSMYLCAIFSLGGNQPQHFGDGTRLSIL.

The chain carries TRBV7-2 and TRBJ1-2; TRBD1 might be the D (6 bases). V was trimmed by 5 bases and J by 3 bases, leaving 13 bases between them. The CDR3 sequence is 14 residues long. CDR1 and CDR2 from the germline V gene are SGHTA and FQGNSA. CDR3 in amino acids: CASSPATGYYGYTF. The DNA of the CDR3 is TGTGCCAGCAGCCCCGCGACAGGATACTATGGCTACACCTTC.

This clone is a singleton in its sample. This rearrangement joins TRBV7-6 to TRBJ1-2, with 8 bases lining up with TRBD1. The CDR3 length is 15 residues. V lost 3 bases, J lost 5 bases, and 8 bases stayed unmatched. The germline V gene encodes CDR1 SGHVS and CDR2 FNYEAQ. The CDR3 DNA is TGTGCCAGCAGCTTGGGACAGGCCAATACTTATGGCTACACCTTC. It specifies CASSLGQANTYGYTF.

The chain combines TRBV9 with TRBJ1-2; weak D call: TRBD1 (5 bases). CDR1 is SGDLS and CDR2 is YYNGEE in the germline V gene. Deletions cut 2 bases from V and 9 bases from J, with 17 bases between. This CDR3 spans 14 amino acids. The CDR3, as DNA: TGTGCCAGCAGCGTCTTTCAGGGCGATTCGAGCTACACCTTC. It is translated as CASSVFQGDSSYTF. Combining the CDR3 with reference TRBV9 and TRBJ1-2 gives the whole variable domain DSGVTQTPKHLITATGQRVTLRCSPRSGDLSVYWYQQSLDQGLQFLIQYYNGEERAKGNILERFSAQQFPDLHSELNLSSLELGDSALYFCASSVFQGDSSYTFGSGTRLTVV.

The J gene is TRBJ1-5, the V gene TRBV7-9, with TRBD1 identical over 10 bases. This CDR3 region has 16 residues. Germline V gene sequence: CDR1 SEHNR, CDR2 FQNEAQ (reference sequence). V shed 0 bases, J shed 2 bases, and the junction held 1 base outside the gene matches. This chain's CDR3 is CASSLATGGGNQPQHF. DNA for the CDR3: TGTGCCAGCAGCTTAGCGACAGGGGGCGGCAATCAGCCCCAGCATTTT.

The rearrangement uses TRBV18 and TRBJ1-4; 7 positions agree with TRBD1. This CDR3 is built from 16 residues. Germline V CDR1 and CDR2: KGHSH, LQKENI. Trimming removed 6 bases from V and 5 bases from J; junction bases left unmatched: 12. CDR3: CASSPDPDRVNEKLFF. CDR3 nucleotides: TGTGCCAGCTCCCCTGACCCCGACAGGGTCAATGAAAAACTGTTTTTT.

V and J are TRBV24-1 and TRBJ2-7, with 7 bases fitting TRBD1. CDR1 KGHDR and CDR2 SFDVKD come from the germline V gene. This CDR3 comprises 13 residues. J gave up 4 bases and V 4 bases, and 3 bases lay outside the gene matches. In DNA, the CDR3 is TGTGCCACCAGTGACTGGACAGGTTACGAGCAGTACTTC. This translates into CATSDWTGYEQYF.

V is TRBV7-2 and J is TRBJ2-7, with D possibly TRBD1 on 7 matching bases. The V gene lost 9 bases and the J gene lost 1 base, with 16 bases spanning the gap. The CDR3 totals 14 residues. CDR1 and CDR2 (germline): SGHTA, FQGNSA. The CDR3 here is CASGGQGVSYEQYF. Written as DNA, the CDR3 is TGTGCCAGTGGGGGGCAGGGGGTATCCTACGAGCAGTACTTC.

V and J are TRBV7-2 and TRBJ2-3, with 11 bases that match TRBD2. The CDR3 consists of 17 residues. The germline gives CDR1 SGHTA, CDR2 FQGNSA. J lost 2 bases, V lost 4 bases, and 8 bases had no gene match. This CDR3 is CASSSILAGGYTDTQYF. Here the CDR3 DNA reads TGTGCCAGCAGCTCCATTCTAGCGGGAGGATACACAGATACGCAGTATTTT.

The V and J genes are TRBV19 and TRBJ1-5; no reliable D call. The CDR3 length is 12 residues. V lost 2 bases, J lost 7 bases, and 6 bases lay in between. Germline CDR1 LNHDA, CDR2 SQIVND (reference sequence). The CDR3 nucleotides are TGTGCCAGTAGTATATATTCCCAGCCCCAGCATTTT. Translation: CASSIYSQPQHF.

Remarks on this clone: The sample has other DNA sequences that encode this CDR3 too. The rearrangement links TRBV18 to TRBJ1-5, with D possibly TRBD1 on 6 matching bases. CDR3 size: 14 residues. The germline gives CDR1 KGHSH, CDR2 LQKENI. Trimming took 3 bases from V and 1 from J, leaving 7 bases between them. Here the CDR3 DNA reads TGTGCCAGCTCACCGGGACAAAGCAATCAGCCCCAGCATTTT. It encodes CASSPGQSNQPQHF. The full variable domain, completed using reference TRBV18 and TRBJ1-5, is NAGVMQNPRHLVRRRGQEARLRCSPMKGHSHVYWYRQLPEEGLKFMVYLQKENIIDESGMPKERFSAEFPKEGPSILRIQQVVRGDSAAYFCASSPGQSNQPQHFGDGTRLSIL.

The rearrangement links TRBV5-8 to TRBJ2-1; TRBD2 matches 8 bases. This CDR3 has 16 residues. From germline, CDR1 is SGHTS and CDR2 YDEGEE. Losses at the gene ends were 0 bases for V and 10 bases for J; bases not matched to a gene: 12. Here the CDR3 DNA reads TGTGCCAGCAGCTTGGAAATAGCGGGATCTTTATTCGAGCAGTTCTTC. It is translated as CASSLEIAGSLFEQFF.

This sequence joins TRBV3-1 (or the pseudogene TRBV3-2) and TRBJ2-7; 10 nucleotides agree with TRBD2. The CDR3 has 17 amino acids. The ends lost 1 base at V and 4 bases at J; junction bases unmatched: 10. CDR1 LGHDT and CDR2 YNNKEL come from the germline V gene (reference sequence). Here the CDR3 reads CASSQVEGTSGTYEQYF. Written as DNA, the CDR3 is TGTGCCAGCAGCCAAGTTGAGGGTACTAGCGGGACGTACGAGCAGTACTTC.

The genes are TRBV13 and TRBJ1-1, with 12 bases matching TRBD1. J lost 6 bases, V lost 5 bases, and 4 bases had no gene match. The CDR3 is 14 amino acids. CDR1 is PRHDT, CDR2 FYEKMQ, per germline (reference sequence). The CDR3 nucleotides are TGTGCCAGCAGCCCGGGACAGGGGGCCTCTGAAGCTTTCTTT. Translating gives CASSPGQGASEAFF.

The chain links TRBV19 to TRBJ1-2; D remains ambiguous. V was trimmed by 4 bases and J by 0 bases, leaving 12 bases between them. This CDR3 has 15 amino acids. Germline V gives CDR1 LNHDA, CDR2 SQIVND (reference sequence). CDR3 sequence reads: CASSSRLITNYGYTF. Written as DNA, the CDR3 is TGTGCCAGTAGTAGCCGACTGATAACTAACTATGGCTACACCTTC.

The rearrangement uses TRBV5-1 and TRBJ2-7, with D tentatively TRBD2 (5 bases). V lost 3 bases to trimming and J lost 2 bases, with 15 bases between them. In germline, CDR1 is SGHRS, CDR2 YFSETQ. The CDR3 runs 15 residues. Here the CDR3 reads CASSSGLGSPYEQYF. The CDR3 bases are TGCGCCAGCAGCTCTGGACTGGGATCCCCCTACGAGCAGTACTTC. Full variable domain (outside the CDR3, taken from reference TRBV5-1 and TRBJ2-7): KAGVTQTPRYLIKTRGQQVTLSCSPISGHRSVSWYQQTPGQGLQFLFEYFSETQRNKGNFPGRFSGRQFSNSRSEMNVSTLELGDSALYLCASSSGLGSPYEQYFGPGTRLTVT.

V gene TRBV7-9 combines with J gene TRBJ2-4; 7 bases are shared with TRBD1. J lost 9 bases, V lost 4 bases, and 12 bases had no gene match. The CDR3 extends over 15 amino acids. CDR1 and CDR2 (germline): SEHNR, FQNEAQ (reference sequence). The CDR3 nucleotides are TGTGCCAGCAGCTCTCCCGGGACAGATTCGGTCATTCAGTACTTC. Its protein is CASSSPGTDSVIQYF.

The V gene is TRBV19, the J gene TRBJ1-1; the D gene is possibly TRBD1 (5 bases). Trimming left V 5 bases short and J 6 bases short, with 13 bases between. CDR1 is LNHDA, CDR2 SQIVND, per germline (reference sequence). This CDR3 spans 13 amino acids. DNA of the CDR3: TGTGCCAGTAGTCCCCGGGGGGTGGCTGAAGCTTTCTTT. The encoded protein is CASSPRGVAEAFF.

The chain recombines TRBV10-3 with TRBJ2-1, with TRBD2 matching 7 bases. Germline V gives CDR1 ENHRY, CDR2 SYGVKD. Trimming at V came to 8 bases and at J to 5 bases, leaving 9 bases not matched to a gene. The CDR3 runs 14 residues. CDR3 nucleotides: TGTGCCATCGACGCCGGGACTACCAACAATGAGCAGTTCTTC. It yields the protein CAIDAGTTNNEQFF.

This rearrangement joins TRBV6-2 or TRBV6-3 to TRBJ1-2; 7 bases match TRBD1. V shed 5 bases, J shed 5 bases, and the junction held 2 bases outside the gene matches. Germline CDR1 reads MNHEY; CDR2 reads SVGEGT. CDR3 length: 12 residues. Here the CDR3 DNA reads TGTGCCAGCAGTCGACAGGGTTATGGCTACACCTTC. It translates to CASSRQGYGYTF.

The chain has TRBV9 and TRBJ2-7; TRBD2 matches 10 bases. CDR3 length: 14 residues. With 3 bases clipped from V and 4 bases from J, the junction kept 4 bases outside the gene matches. Germline values: CDR1 SGDLS, CDR2 YYNGEE. CDR3 DNA sequence: TGTGCCAGCAGCGCGGGACTAGCGCCTTACGAGCAGTACTTC. This translates into CASSAGLAPYEQYF.

The chain joins TRBV12-5 to TRBJ1-2; D gene uncertain. CDR3 length equals 13 residues. Germline V gene lookup returns CDR1 LGHNT and CDR2 FRNRAP. V lost 4 bases and J lost 6, with 12 bases in between. DNA for the CDR3: TGTGCTAGTGGTTCCCCGAGAGGGAATGGCTACACCTTC. As protein: CASGSPRGNGYTF. Filled out from reference TRBV12-5 and TRBJ1-2, the complete variable domain reads DARVTQTPRHKVTEMGQEVTMRCQPILGHNTVFWYRQTMMQGLELLAYFRNRAPLDDSGMPKDRFSAEMPDATLATLKIQPSEPRDSAVYFCASGSPRGNGYTFGSGTRLTVV.

The rearrangement joins TRBV11-3 to TRBJ2-7; TRBD1 agrees at 7 bases. The CDR3 contains 12 residues. The germline V gene has CDR1 SGHNT and CDR2 YENEEA. V lost 6 bases to trimming and J lost 1 base; unmatched junction nucleotides: 0. CDR3 loop: CASRTGSYEQYF. DNA of the CDR3: TGTGCCAGCAGGACAGGGTCCTACGAGCAGTACTTC.